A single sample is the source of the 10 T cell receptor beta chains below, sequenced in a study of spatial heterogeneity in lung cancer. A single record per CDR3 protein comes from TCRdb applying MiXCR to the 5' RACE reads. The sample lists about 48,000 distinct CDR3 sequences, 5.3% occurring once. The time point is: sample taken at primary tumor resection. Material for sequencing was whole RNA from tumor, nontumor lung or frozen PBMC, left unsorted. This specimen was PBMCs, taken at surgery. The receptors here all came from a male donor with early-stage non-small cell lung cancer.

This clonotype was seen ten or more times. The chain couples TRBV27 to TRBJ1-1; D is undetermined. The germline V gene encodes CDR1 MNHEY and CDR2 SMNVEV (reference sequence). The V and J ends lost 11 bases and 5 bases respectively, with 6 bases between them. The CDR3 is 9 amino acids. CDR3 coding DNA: TGTGCCCCCGGAACTGAAGCTTTCTTT. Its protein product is CAPGTEAFF.

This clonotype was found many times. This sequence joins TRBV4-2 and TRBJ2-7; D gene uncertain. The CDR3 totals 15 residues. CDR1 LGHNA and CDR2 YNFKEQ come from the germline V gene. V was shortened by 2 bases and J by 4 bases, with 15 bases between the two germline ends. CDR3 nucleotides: TGTGCCAGCAGCCAAAGCCCACCGTCAGTATACGAGCAGTACTTC. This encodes CASSQSPPSVYEQYF.

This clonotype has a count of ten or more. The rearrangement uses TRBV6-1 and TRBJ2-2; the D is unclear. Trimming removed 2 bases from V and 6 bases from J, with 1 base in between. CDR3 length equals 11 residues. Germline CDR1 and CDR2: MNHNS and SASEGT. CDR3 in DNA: TGTGCCAGCAGTGAATCCGGGGAGCTGTTTTTT. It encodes CASSESGELFF.

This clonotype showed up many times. The CDR3: CASRGVLRNTEAFF. CDR3 sequence (DNA): TGCGCCAGCAGGGGGGTTCTCCGGAACACTGAAGCTTTCTTT. The V call is TRBV4-1, the J call TRBJ1-1; maybe TRBD1 (5 bases). This CDR3 is 14 amino acids long. From germline, CDR1 is MGHRA and CDR2 YSYEKL. The V gene lost 6 bases and the J gene lost 1 base, with 12 bases spanning the gap.

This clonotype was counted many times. The CDR3 DNA sequence: TGTGCCAGTATGGGCCGACTAGCGGGACCCATTAGCACAGATACGCAGTATTTT. Translated, it gives CASMGRLAGPISTDTQYF. V is TRBV19 and J is TRBJ2-3, with 11 bases matching TRBD2. Trimming at V came to 7 bases and at J to 0 bases, leaving 12 bases not matched to a gene. Germline V CDR1 and CDR2: LNHDA, SQIVND (reference sequence). CDR3 length: 18 amino acids.

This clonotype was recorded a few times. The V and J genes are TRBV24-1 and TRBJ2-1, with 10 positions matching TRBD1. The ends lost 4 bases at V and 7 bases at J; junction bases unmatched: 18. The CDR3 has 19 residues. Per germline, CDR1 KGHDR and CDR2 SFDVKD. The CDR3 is CATSERPGTGETRINEQFF. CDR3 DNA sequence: TGTGCCACCAGTGAACGTCCCGGGACAGGGGAAACGAGAATAAATGAGCAGTTCTTC.

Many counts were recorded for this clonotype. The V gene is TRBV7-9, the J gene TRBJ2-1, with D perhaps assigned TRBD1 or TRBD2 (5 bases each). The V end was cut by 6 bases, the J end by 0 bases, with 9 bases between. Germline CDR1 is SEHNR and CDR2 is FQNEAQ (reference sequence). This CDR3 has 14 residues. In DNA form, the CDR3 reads TGTGCCAGCAGGCCCGGGGCCTCCTACAATGAGCAGTTCTTC. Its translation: CASRPGASYNEQFF.

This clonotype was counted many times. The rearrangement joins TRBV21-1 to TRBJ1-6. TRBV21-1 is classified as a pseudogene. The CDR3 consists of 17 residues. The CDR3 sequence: CASSKEMERTTNSPLHF. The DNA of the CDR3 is TGTGCCAGCAGCAAAGAAATGGAGAGGACGACCAATTCACCCCTCCACTTT.

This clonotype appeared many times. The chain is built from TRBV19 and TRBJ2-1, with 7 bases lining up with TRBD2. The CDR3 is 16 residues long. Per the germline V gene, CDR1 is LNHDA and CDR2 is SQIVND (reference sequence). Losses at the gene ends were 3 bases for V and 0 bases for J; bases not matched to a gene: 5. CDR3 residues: CASSIHSGRSYNEQFF. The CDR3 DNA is TGTGCCAGTAGTATTCATAGCGGGCGCTCCTACAATGAGCAGTTCTTC. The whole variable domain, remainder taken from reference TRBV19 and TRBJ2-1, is DGGITQSPKYLFRKEGQNVTLSCEQNLNHDAMYWYRQDPGQGLRLIYYSQIVNDFQKGDIAEGYSVSREKKESFPLTVTSAQKNPTAFYLCASSIHSGRSYNEQFFGPGTRLTVL.

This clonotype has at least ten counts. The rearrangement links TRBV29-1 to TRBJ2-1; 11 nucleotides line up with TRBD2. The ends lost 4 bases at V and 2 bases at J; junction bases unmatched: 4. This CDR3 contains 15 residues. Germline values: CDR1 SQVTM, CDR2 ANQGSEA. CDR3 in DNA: TGCAGCGTTGCGCTAGCGGGAGGTCCCTACAATGAGCAGTTCTTC. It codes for CSVALAGGPYNEQFF.